A single sample is the source of the 28 T cell receptor beta chains below, sequenced in a study of OX40 agonist ivuxolimab in advanced cancers. Library preparation employed the immunoSEQ multiplex PCR assay. The clones in this table, taken by TCRdb from immuneACCESS, are in-frame only. Not every clone is retained; where verified, under half of the shortfall comes from an unresolved V gene, and the cause of the rest is unknown. This sample is represented by 39,000 or so clones; 80% to 95% of them were singletons. The ten largest clones capture 20% to 25% of the sample. This sample comprised CD4+ or CD8+ T cells sorted from blood, obtained in a trial of the OX40 agonist ivuxolimab. These receptor sequences come from an adult with an advanced solid tumor such as melanoma, head and neck, liver or kidney cancer.

The CDR3: CASSETSGGSYEQYF. DNA of the CDR3: TGTGCCAGCAGCGAAACTAGCGGGGGGTCCTACGAGCAGTACTTC. The gene calls are TRBV9 and TRBJ2-7, with 12 bases lining up with TRBD2. Germline CDR1 is SGDLS and CDR2 is YYNGEE. The CDR3 consists of 15 residues. The junction had 2 bases not matched to a gene; V was cut back by 3 bases and J by 1 base.

This clone has only one observation. This chain uses TRBV21-1 with TRBJ2-5; the DNA was not used to check the table's D call, TRBD1. TRBV21-1 is a pseudogene. The CDR3 contains 13 residues. CDR3 residues: CASSPHNGQQKDF. DNA of the CDR3: TGTGCCAGCAGCCCCCACAACGGCCAACAGAAAGACTTC.

This chain uses TRBV4-2 with TRBJ2-1; 7 positions match TRBD2. V trimming: 2 bases; J trimming: 6 bases; junction bases outside the gene matches: 7. Germline lookup yields CDR1 LGHNA and CDR2 YNFKEQ. CDR3 length: 15 amino acids. The CDR3 spells CASSQWEGTGNEQFF. The DNA for the CDR3 is TGTGCCAGCAGCCAATGGGAGGGGACTGGCAATGAGCAGTTCTTC.

The chain links TRBV4-2 to TRBJ2-5, with 7 bases lining up with TRBD1. V was clipped by 0 bases and J by 5 bases; unmatched bases: 6. The germline CDR1 and CDR2 sequences are LGHNA and YNFKEQ. The CDR3 spans 15 residues. The CDR3 reads CASSQEVGGGETQYF. The CDR3, as DNA: TGTGCCAGCAGCCAAGAGGTAGGGGGCGGCGAGACCCAGTACTTC.

This chain links TRBV5-6 with TRBJ2-7; the D call may be TRBD1 or TRBD2 (6 bases each). Germline CDR1 and CDR2: SGHDT and YYEEEE. The length of the CDR3 is 13 residues. V was trimmed by 3 bases and J by 4 bases, leaving 11 bases between them. CDR3 region: CASSSTGAYEQYF. The CDR3, as DNA: TGTGCCAGCAGCTCCACGGGGGCTTACGAGCAGTACTTC.

The chain employs TRBV29-1 and TRBJ1-1; D is possibly TRBD1 (5 bases). This CDR3 comprises 14 residues. Germline V gene sequence: CDR1 SQVTM, CDR2 ANQGSEA. V lost 7 bases and J lost 5, with 20 bases in between. The CDR3 DNA is TGCAGCGCCCCCGGGGCCGACGGCGGGACTGAAGCTTTCTTT. Its translation is CSAPGADGGTEAFF. The whole variable domain, remainder taken from reference TRBV29-1 and TRBJ1-1, is SAVISQKPSRDICQRGTSLTIQCQVDSQVTMMFWYRQQPGQSLTLIATANQGSEATYESGFVIDKFPISRPNLTFSTLTVSNMSPEDSSIYLCSAPGADGGTEAFFGQGTRLTVV.

The rearrangement uses TRBV19 and TRBJ2-2, with 7 nucleotides matching TRBD1. There are 15 residues in the CDR3. V shed 1 base and J 7 bases; nucleotides not matched to a gene: 6. Looked up from germline, CDR1 is LNHDA and CDR2 is SQIVND (reference sequence). The CDR3 nucleotides read TGTGCCAGTAGTATAGGCACAGGGGCGGGCGGGGAGCTGTTTTTT. Translation: CASSIGTGAGGELFF.

The chain employs TRBV4-1 and TRBJ2-7, with 11 nucleotides matching TRBD2. The CDR3 spans 14 residues. Germline V gene lookup returns CDR1 MGHRA and CDR2 YSYEKL. With V trimmed by 4 bases and J by 4 bases, 3 bases remained unmatched. The DNA of the CDR3 is TGCGCCAGCAGCCCACTAGCGGGAGTGTACGAGCAGTACTTC. Translation gives CASSPLAGVYEQYF.

The chain carries TRBV6-5 and TRBJ2-7; 9 nucleotides line up with TRBD2. V lost 4 bases to trimming and J lost 4 bases; unmatched junction nucleotides: 5. Per germline, CDR1 MNHEY and CDR2 SVGAGI. The CDR3 totals 14 residues. The CDR3 here is CASSLTSGGYEQYF. The CDR3 DNA reads TGTGCCAGCAGTTTGACTAGCGGCGGGTACGAGCAGTACTTC.

This sequence joins TRBV6-6 and TRBJ2-7; a possible D gene is TRBD2 (6 bases). The germline V gene encodes CDR1 MNHNY and CDR2 SVGAGI (reference sequence). This CDR3 has 14 amino acids. V shed 6 bases and J shed 2 bases, with 14 bases lying between them. The CDR3 nucleotides are TGTGCCAGCAGCCCCGGGACTGGCCCCTACGAGCAGTACTTC. This codes for CASSPGTGPYEQYF.

Comments on this clone: Different DNA sequences within this sample yield the same CDR3. The rearrangement uses TRBV4-1 and TRBJ2-7, with D perhaps TRBD2 (6 bases). V was pared by 4 bases and J by 6 bases, with 13 bases between. Germline CDR1 MGHRA, CDR2 YSYEKL. The CDR3 loop spans 13 amino acids. The CDR3 DNA reads as TGCGCCAGCAGCCCCCCAGCGGGCTCCGAGCAGTACTTC. Its translation: CASSPPAGSEQYF.

As DNA, the CDR3 is TGTGCCAGCAGTTTACGGGACTTTTACACCGGGGAGCTGTTTTTT. It specifies CASSLRDFYTGELFF. The rearrangement joins TRBV6-5 to TRBJ2-2, with D possibly TRBD2 on 6 matching bases. Between the trimmed V and J ends, which lost 4 bases and 3 bases, there was a span of 12 bases. The CDR3 has 15 residues. Germline V gives CDR1 MNHEY, CDR2 SVGAGI.

V gene TRBV5-4 combines with J gene TRBJ2-7, with 9 bases matching TRBD2. The CDR3 totals 15 residues. J lost 7 bases, V lost 0 bases, and 8 bases had no gene match. Germline V gene data show CDR1 as SGHNT and CDR2 as YYREEE (reference sequence). Here the CDR3 reads CASSLDPAGGREQYF. CDR3 in DNA: TGTGCCAGCAGCTTGGATCCAGCGGGAGGTCGGGAGCAGTACTTC.

Of note for this clone: One junction end disagrees with the germline gene, perhaps due to a read error. V and J are TRBV7-7 and TRBJ2-2; D not resolved. The CDR3 sequence is 13 residues long. Germline V gene sequence: CDR1 SSHAT, CDR2 FNYEAQ (reference sequence). The CDR3 bases are TGTGCTAGCAGCTTAGGGTACACCGGGGAGCTGTTTTTT. Translating it yields CASSLGYTGELFF.

The V call is TRBV30, the J call TRBJ2-7; D gene uncertain. Germline V gene lookup returns CDR1 GTSNPN and CDR2 SVGIG (reference sequence). The ends were cut back, 0 bases at V and 1 base at J, with 7 bases in the middle. The CDR3 is 13 amino acids. In nucleotides, the CDR3 is TGTGCCTGGAGTGTACCAGCATCCTACGAGCAGTACTTC. Its protein is CAWSVPASYEQYF.

The J gene is TRBJ1-5, the V gene TRBV4-1; D remains ambiguous. The CDR3 spans 14 residues. The V end lost 4 bases, the J end lost 7 bases, and 14 bases lay between the germline ends. Germline-derived CDR1 and CDR2 are MGHRA and YSYEKL. CDR3 bases: TGCGCCAGCAGCCCAGGAGGGCTTGGACAGCCCCAGCATTTT. Residues: CASSPGGLGQPQHF.

V gene TRBV5-6 combines with J gene TRBJ2-3, with a tentative D call TRBD2 (7 bases). This CDR3 contains 16 residues. V dropped 1 base and J dropped 1 base, with 13 bases sitting between them. Germline-derived CDR1 and CDR2 are SGHDT and YYEEEE. Here the CDR3 reads CASSLPLGGRTDTQYF. CDR3 DNA sequence: TGTGCCAGCAGCTTGCCATTGGGGGGGCGCACAGATACGCAGTATTTT.

The chain links TRBV19 to TRBJ2-1; TRBD2 matches at 9 bases. This CDR3 region has 15 residues. The junction had 10 bases not matched to a gene; V was cut back by 5 bases and J by 8 bases. Germline V CDR1 and CDR2: LNHDA, SQIVND (reference sequence). CDR3: CASSPPGLAIDEQFF. The CDR3 DNA follows: TGTGCCAGTAGTCCTCCGGGACTAGCTATCGATGAGCAGTTCTTC.

The gene calls are TRBV21-1 and TRBJ2-1; TRBD2 reflects the table's D call only, with no check against the DNA. TRBV21-1 is assigned pseudogene status. There are 16 residues in the CDR3. CDR3 coding DNA: TGTGCCAGCAGCAAAGTCGCCGGGAGCTCCTACAATGAGCAGTTCTTC. It codes for CASSKVAGSSYNEQFF.

The V gene is TRBV23-1, the J gene TRBJ2-7; TRBD1 agrees at 11 bases. TRBV23-1 is an open reading frame, and its role is uncertain. V shed 3 bases and J 2 bases; nucleotides not matched to a gene: 3. The CDR3 extends over 15 amino acids. CDR3 DNA: TGCGCCAGCAGTCACTCGGACAGGGGGCCCTACGAGCAGTACTTC. Translating it yields CASSHSDRGPYEQYF.

The chain employs TRBV7-9 and TRBJ2-7; maybe TRBD2 (5 bases). Germline V gives CDR1 SEHNR, CDR2 FQNEAQ (reference sequence). Trimming shortened V by 4 bases and J by 3 bases, and 19 bases separated the two germline ends. The length of the CDR3 is 16 residues. CDR3 loop: CASSSRRTTGSYEQYF. In DNA, the CDR3 is TGTGCCAGCAGCTCCCGACGGACGACGGGGAGCTACGAGCAGTACTTC.

The chain has TRBV27 and TRBJ1-1, with D possibly matching TRBD1 (5 bases). The CDR3 consists of 14 residues. Trimming took 2 bases from V and 6 from J, leaving 13 bases between them. The germline V gene has CDR1 MNHEY and CDR2 SMNVEV (reference sequence). CDR3 in amino acids: CASSLQAQVAEAFF. In DNA form, the CDR3 reads TGTGCCAGCAGTTTACAGGCACAGGTCGCTGAAGCTTTCTTT.

The chain has TRBV7-9 and TRBJ2-1; a weak D match, TRBD2 (8 bases). CDR1 and CDR2 (germline): SEHNR, FQNEAQ (reference sequence). This CDR3 contains 16 residues. Trimming removed 5 bases at V and 3 bases at J, with 17 bases between. The CDR3 DNA follows: TGTGCCAGCAGCCTAGAGGGGGCGGGAGGCTACAATGAGCAGTTCTTC. Translation gives CASSLEGAGGYNEQFF. The entire variable domain, with the rest obtained from reference TRBV7-9 and TRBJ2-1, is as follows: DTGVSQNPRHKITKRGQNVTFRCDPISEHNRLYWYRQTLGQGPEFLTYFQNEAQLEKSRLLSDRFSAERPKGSFSTLEIQRTEQGDSAMYLCASSLEGAGGYNEQFFGPGTRLTVL.

This chain joins TRBV27 and TRBJ2-7; D remains ambiguous. This CDR3 contains 13 residues. The V end was cut by 0 bases, the J end by 3 bases, with 6 bases between. The germline V gene encodes CDR1 MNHEY and CDR2 SMNVEV (reference sequence). CDR3 DNA sequence: TGTGCCAGCAGTTTATCGTCAGGCTACGAGCAGTACTTC. Amino acid sequence: CASSLSSGYEQYF.

A remark on this clone: An end of the junction does not agree with germline; a read error may underlie this. The same CDR3 is also encoded by other DNA sequences in this sample. This sequence joins TRBV9 and TRBJ2-7; TRBD2 is a possible D gene (5 bases). The CDR3 sequence is 14 residues long. Germline V gene sequence: CDR1 SGDLS, CDR2 YYNGEE. Here the CDR3 DNA reads TGTGCCAGCAGCGTGAGGGCCCTCCCAAACGAGCAATACTTC. Its protein is CASSVRALPNEQYF.

The rearrangement uses TRBV29-1 and TRBJ2-3, with 11 bases lining up with TRBD2. In germline, CDR1 is SQVTM, CDR2 ANQGSEA. V lost 1 base, J lost 5 bases, and 5 bases stayed unmatched. CDR3 size: 15 residues. The CDR3 DNA reads TGCAGCGTTGAAGTGCCTAGCGGGAGGAGAGATACGCAGTATTTT. Protein: CSVEVPSGRRDTQYF.

The chain joins TRBV4-1 to TRBJ2-5; D possibly corresponds to TRBD2 (5 bases). This CDR3 comprises 18 residues. Per germline, CDR1 MGHRA and CDR2 YSYEKL. Trimming cost V 0 bases and J 0 bases, with 17 bases left between them. This chain's CDR3 is CASSQDWGVYQDQETQYF. Here the CDR3 DNA reads TGCGCCAGCAGCCAAGATTGGGGAGTCTATCAAGACCAAGAGACCCAGTACTTC.

This clone was seen more than once but under ten times. The chain carries TRBV6-4 and TRBJ2-1; 12 nucleotides line up with TRBD2. The CDR3 runs 14 residues. Germline V gene sequence: CDR1 MRHNA, CDR2 SNTAGT. With 6 bases clipped from V and 8 bases from J, the junction kept 5 bases outside the gene matches. CDR3 sequence: CASRETSGSHEQFF. The CDR3 DNA is TGTGCCAGCAGAGAGACTAGCGGGAGCCATGAGCAGTTCTTC.